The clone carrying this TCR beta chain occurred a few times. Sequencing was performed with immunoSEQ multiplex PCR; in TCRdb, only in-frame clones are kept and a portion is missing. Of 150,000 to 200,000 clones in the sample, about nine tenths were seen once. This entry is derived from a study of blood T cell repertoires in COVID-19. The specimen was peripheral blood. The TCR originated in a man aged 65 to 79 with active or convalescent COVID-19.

The DNA of the CDR3 is TGTGCCAGCAGCCCGGGACAGGTTAGCAACGAGCAGTACTTC. It translates to CASSPGQVSNEQYF. V and J are TRBV7-9 and TRBJ2-7, with 8 nucleotides matching TRBD1. CDR1 SEHNR and CDR2 FQNEAQ come from the germline V gene (reference sequence). This CDR3 region has 14 residues. After removal of 5 bases from V and 5 bases from J, the junction contained 8 bases not matched to a gene.